Listed below are T cell receptor beta chains from one sample, sequenced in a study of blood T cells in healthy people across ages. A single record per CDR3 protein comes from TCRdb applying MiXCR to the 5' RACE reads. The sample lists 800,000 or so distinct CDR3 sequences; about 46% were seen once. Source material: blood. All receptors derive from a man at least 80 years old in good health. Each CDR3 is given with its conserved first and last residue. The order of the fields is V gene, J gene, D gene, clone size, CDR3 protein, CDR3 DNA. A D gene is named only where the DNA matches it firmly. Not all rows give a size; the values are once, few, many and, for expanded clones, a class.

v_call: TRBV20-1
j_call: TRBJ2-7
d_call: -
clone_size: -
cdr3_aa: CSACRGKNLREQYF
cdr3_nt: TGCAGTGCTTGCAGGGGCAAAAACCTACGCGAGCAGTACTTC

v_call: TRBV6-6
j_call: TRBJ2-7
d_call: TRBD1
clone_size: -
cdr3_aa: CASSYSRTGSSYEQYF
cdr3_nt: TGTGCCAGCAGTTATTCCCGGACAGGGAGCTCCTACGAGCAGTACTTC

v_call: TRBV29-1
j_call: TRBJ2-3
d_call: -
clone_size: -
cdr3_aa: CSALVPPDTQYF
cdr3_nt: TGCAGCGCTCTGGTCCCTCCAGATACGCAGTATTTT

v_call: TRBV29-1
j_call: TRBJ2-1
d_call: -
clone_size: many
cdr3_aa: CSAAVRDEQFF
cdr3_nt: TGCAGCGCCGCTGTACGCGATGAGCAGTTCTTC

v_call: TRBV5-1
j_call: TRBJ2-7
d_call: -
clone_size: few
cdr3_aa: CASSLATAAYEQYF
cdr3_nt: TGCGCCAGCAGCTTGGCTACAGCAGCCTACGAGCAGTACTTC

v_call: TRBV12-3/TRBV12-4
j_call: TRBJ2-3
d_call: -
clone_size: few
cdr3_aa: CASSLPRKGTDTQYF
cdr3_nt: TGTGCCAGCAGTTTACCTAGGAAGGGTACAGATACGCAGTATTTT

v_call: TRBV20-1
j_call: TRBJ1-5
d_call: -
clone_size: -
cdr3_aa: CSARDIHSNQPQHF
cdr3_nt: TGCAGTGCCAGAGACATCCATAGCAATCAGCCCCAGCATTTT

v_call: TRBV10-3
j_call: TRBJ2-2
d_call: TRBD1
clone_size: -
cdr3_aa: CVIRRQGPNTGELFF
cdr3_nt: TGTGTCATCAGAAGACAGGGGCCGAACACCGGGGAGCTGTTTTTT

v_call: TRBV7-9
j_call: TRBJ2-7
d_call: -
clone_size: few
cdr3_aa: CASSLGGSAPYEQYF
cdr3_nt: TGTGCCAGCAGCTTAGGGGGTTCTGCCCCCTACGAGCAGTACTTC

v_call: TRBV7-2
j_call: TRBJ2-7
d_call: -
clone_size: -
cdr3_aa: CASSSSRTAHEQYF
cdr3_nt: TGTGCCAGCAGCTCCTCGCGGACGGCACACGAGCAGTACTTC

v_call: TRBV5-5
j_call: TRBJ2-7
d_call: -
clone_size: few
cdr3_aa: CASSLSQGIREQYF
cdr3_nt: TGTGCCAGCAGCTTGAGTCAGGGGATTAGAGAGCAGTACTTC

v_call: TRBV5-1
j_call: TRBJ2-7
d_call: TRBD2
clone_size: few
cdr3_aa: CASSPKAGGGYEQYF
cdr3_nt: TGCGCCAGCAGCCCCAAAGCGGGAGGTGGCTACGAGCAGTACTTC

v_call: TRBV7-2
j_call: TRBJ2-3
d_call: TRBD2
clone_size: many
cdr3_aa: CASSLEASGRADTQYF
cdr3_nt: TGTGCCAGCAGCTTAGAGGCTAGCGGGAGGGCAGATACGCAGTATTTT

v_call: TRBV20-1
j_call: TRBJ2-1
d_call: -
clone_size: few
cdr3_aa: CSASQAEQYNEQFF
cdr3_nt: TGCAGTGCTAGCCAAGCGGAGCAATACAATGAGCAGTTCTTC

v_call: TRBV29-1
j_call: TRBJ2-5
d_call: TRBD1
clone_size: -
cdr3_aa: CSVEIAGGRETQYF
cdr3_nt: TGCAGCGTTGAAATTGCAGGGGGTAGAGAGACCCAGTACTTC

v_call: TRBV4-3
j_call: TRBJ2-4
d_call: -
clone_size: few
cdr3_aa: CASSQGRGSKNIQYF
cdr3_nt: TGCGCCAGCAGCCAAGGACGGGGGAGCAAAAACATTCAGTACTTC

v_call: TRBV7-3
j_call: TRBJ2-1
d_call: -
clone_size: -
cdr3_aa: CASSLTHSSYNEQFF
cdr3_nt: TGTGCCAGCAGCTTAACCCATAGCTCCTACAATGAGCAGTTCTTC

v_call: TRBV9
j_call: TRBJ2-3
d_call: -
clone_size: -
cdr3_aa: CASSVMTDTQYF
cdr3_nt: TGTGCCAGCAGCGTAATGACAGATACGCAGTATTTT

v_call: TRBV27
j_call: TRBJ1-1
d_call: -
clone_size: few
cdr3_aa: CASSPPRRAGNTEAFF
cdr3_nt: TGTGCCAGCAGTCCTCCTAGGAGGGCGGGGAACACTGAAGCTTTCTTT

v_call: TRBV9
j_call: TRBJ2-1
d_call: -
clone_size: few
cdr3_aa: CASSARDGSYNEQFF
cdr3_nt: TGTGCCAGCAGCGCCCGGGACGGATCCTACAATGAGCAGTTCTTC

v_call: TRBV5-4
j_call: TRBJ2-7
d_call: -
clone_size: -
cdr3_aa: CASSWPEVRGYDEQYF
cdr3_nt: TGTGCCAGCAGCTGGCCGGAGGTGAGAGGTTATGACGAGCAGTACTTC

v_call: TRBV5-4
j_call: TRBJ2-1
d_call: TRBD2
clone_size: -
cdr3_aa: CASSLGLAGDNNEQFF
cdr3_nt: TGTGCCAGCAGCTTGGGACTAGCGGGAGATAACAATGAGCAGTTCTTC

v_call: TRBV9
j_call: TRBJ2-7
d_call: -
clone_size: -
cdr3_aa: CASSETGVGERYF
cdr3_nt: TGTGCCAGCAGCGAGACGGGAGTAGGCGAGCGGTACTTC

v_call: TRBV3-1
j_call: TRBJ1-2
d_call: -
clone_size: -
cdr3_aa: CASSQTATDNGYTF
cdr3_nt: TGTGCCAGCAGCCAAACCGCTACAGATAATGGCTACACCTTC

v_call: TRBV5-1
j_call: TRBJ2-1
d_call: -
clone_size: -
cdr3_aa: CASSLYRGKPREANEQFF
cdr3_nt: TGCGCCAGCAGCTTATACAGGGGAAAACCGCGGGAGGCTAATGAGCAGTTCTTC

v_call: TRBV12-3/TRBV12-4
j_call: TRBJ1-5
d_call: -
clone_size: -
cdr3_aa: CASTLAPRGRPQHF
cdr3_nt: TGTGCCAGCACCCTTGCCCCCAGGGGAAGGCCCCAGCATTTT

v_call: TRBV10-3
j_call: TRBJ2-3
d_call: -
clone_size: -
cdr3_aa: CAISEGLTIVTQYF
cdr3_nt: TGTGCCATCAGTGAAGGGTTAACCATCGTTACGCAGTATTTT

v_call: TRBV19
j_call: TRBJ2-6
d_call: -
clone_size: -
cdr3_aa: CASSIAQISGANVLTF
cdr3_nt: TGTGCCAGTAGTATAGCACAAATCTCTGGGGCCAACGTCCTGACTTTC

v_call: TRBV28
j_call: TRBJ2-6
d_call: TRBD1
clone_size: -
cdr3_aa: CASKSDRGFSGANVLTF
cdr3_nt: TGTGCCAGCAAATCGGACAGGGGTTTTTCTGGGGCCAACGTCCTGACTTTC

v_call: TRBV28
j_call: TRBJ2-5
d_call: -
clone_size: -
cdr3_aa: CASSLWGGRETQYF
cdr3_nt: TGTGCCAGCAGTTTATGGGGGGGCCGGGAGACCCAGTACTTC

v_call: TRBV27
j_call: TRBJ2-7
d_call: TRBD2
clone_size: -
cdr3_aa: CASSLTPSGSYEQYF
cdr3_nt: TGTGCCAGCAGTTTAACCCCTAGCGGCAGTTACGAGCAGTACTTC

v_call: TRBV6-2/TRBV6-3
j_call: TRBJ1-4
d_call: -
clone_size: -
cdr3_aa: CASSYGGGSEKLFF
cdr3_nt: TGTGCCAGCAGTTACGGCGGTGGGAGTGAAAAACTGTTTTTT

v_call: TRBV29-1
j_call: TRBJ2-7
d_call: -
clone_size: -
cdr3_aa: CSVGSGRANEQYF
cdr3_nt: TGCAGCGTTGGTTCCGGCAGGGCCAACGAGCAGTACTTC

v_call: TRBV12-3/TRBV12-4
j_call: TRBJ1-5
d_call: TRBD1
clone_size: -
cdr3_aa: CASSGQGPASNQPQHF
cdr3_nt: TGTGCCAGCAGTGGACAGGGGCCAGCTAGCAATCAGCCCCAGCATTTT

v_call: TRBV5-1
j_call: TRBJ2-1
d_call: -
clone_size: -
cdr3_aa: CASSLEQGREQFF
cdr3_nt: TGCGCCAGCAGCTTGGAGCAGGGGCGTGAGCAGTTCTTC

v_call: TRBV15
j_call: TRBJ2-6
d_call: -
clone_size: -
cdr3_aa: CATSREGAQWNRVITTTGANVLTF
cdr3_nt: TGTGCCACCAGCAGAGAAGGGGCTCAGTGGAACCGAGTTATTACGACCACTGGGGCCAACGTCCTGACTTTC

v_call: TRBV5-5
j_call: TRBJ2-7
d_call: -
clone_size: -
cdr3_aa: CASSYTSPGYEQYF
cdr3_nt: TGTGCCAGCAGTTACACCTCGCCGGGGTACGAGCAGTACTTC

v_call: TRBV5-1
j_call: TRBJ2-3
d_call: -
clone_size: -
cdr3_aa: CASSLAGGVRATDTQYF
cdr3_nt: TGCGCCAGCAGCTTGGCCGGTGGGGTTCGTGCCACAGATACGCAGTATTTT

v_call: TRBV27
j_call: TRBJ1-6
d_call: -
clone_size: -
cdr3_aa: CASSLEGSYNSPLHF
cdr3_nt: TGTGCCAGCAGTTTAGAGGGCTCCTATAATTCACCCCTCCACTTT

v_call: TRBV20-1
j_call: TRBJ2-1
d_call: -
clone_size: -
cdr3_aa: CSARAQNEQFF
cdr3_nt: TGCAGTGCTAGGGCTCAGAATGAGCAGTTCTTC

v_call: TRBV2
j_call: TRBJ1-2
d_call: -
clone_size: few
cdr3_aa: CASWGGNYGYTF
cdr3_nt: TGTGCCAGCTGGGGGGGGAACTATGGCTACACCTTC